This T cell receptor beta chain was recorded in a study of CD8 T cells in Susac syndrome. Controls matched for sex and age were healthy donors. TEMRA cells were FACS-enriched and CD8+ and CD4+ T cells negatively isolated. RNA totalling 0.5 to 1 ug underwent reverse transcription with random hexamers. Across 54 Vbeta and 13 Jbeta, immunoSEQ multiplex PCR amplified TCR beta CDR3. A single record per CDR3 protein comes from TCRdb applying MiXCR to the immunoSEQ multiplex PCR reads. Of 150,000 to 200,000 distinct CDR3 sequences in the sample, about 95% were seen once. The CDR3 spans 13 residues. Unmatched junction bases numbered 9, after V lost 6 bases and J lost 6 bases. The V gene's germline CDR1 is GTSNPN and CDR2 SVGIG (reference sequence).

The V gene is TRBV30, the J gene TRBJ2-7, with TRBD1 matching 9 bases. The receptor comes from a human donor in good health. Sequencing was carried out using CD4+ T cells from PBMCs. The DNA for the CDR3 is TGTGCCTGCCGGGACAGGGATTTGAGCGAGCAGTACTTC. It yields the protein CACRDRDLSEQYF.